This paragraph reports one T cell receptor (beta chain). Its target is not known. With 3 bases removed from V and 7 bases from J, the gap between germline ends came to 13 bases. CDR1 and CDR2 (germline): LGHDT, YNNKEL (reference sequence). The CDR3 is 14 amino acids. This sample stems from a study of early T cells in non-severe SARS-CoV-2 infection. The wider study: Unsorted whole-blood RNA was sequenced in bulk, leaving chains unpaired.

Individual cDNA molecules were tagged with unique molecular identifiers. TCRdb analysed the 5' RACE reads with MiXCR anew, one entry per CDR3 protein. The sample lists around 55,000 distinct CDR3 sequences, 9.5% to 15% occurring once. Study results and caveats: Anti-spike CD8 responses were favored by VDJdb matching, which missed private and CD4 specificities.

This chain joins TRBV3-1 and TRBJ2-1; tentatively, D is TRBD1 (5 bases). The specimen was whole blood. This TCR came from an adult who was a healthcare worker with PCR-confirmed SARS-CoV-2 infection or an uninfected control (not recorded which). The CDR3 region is CASSQAGLVNEQFF. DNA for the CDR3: TGTGCCAGCAGCCAGGCAGGGCTGGTGAATGAGCAGTTCTTC.